This entry describes one T cell receptor (beta chain). The sample originates from a study of blood T cell repertoires in COVID-19. This CDR3 has 14 residues. Trimming shortened V by 8 bases and J by 0 bases, and 11 bases separated the two germline ends. CDR1 MNHEY and CDR2 SVGAGI come from the germline V gene. Sequencing was performed with immunoSEQ multiplex PCR; in TCRdb, only in-frame clones are kept and a portion is missing. The sample has 200,000 to 250,000 clones; around nine tenths are singletons. Sequences were obtained from peripheral blood. This chain links TRBV6-5 with TRBJ1-5, with D unresolved. This receptor was obtained from a woman aged 60-70 years who had recovered from COVID-19. CDR3 region: CASSYTGSNQPQHF. The CDR3 nucleotides are TGTGCCAGCTCCTATACCGGTAGCAATCAGCCCCAGCATTTT.